The 5 T cell receptor beta chains below all came from one sample that was sequenced in a study of molecular identifiers for immune sequencing clone quantification. A single record per CDR3 protein comes from TCRdb applying MiXCR to the PCR reads. The sample holds over 550,000 distinct CDR3 sequences, 25% seen once. Sequenced material: naive CD8+ T cells from blood, with Jurkat cell RNA spiked in. Regarding subset: FACS-sorted CD8+CD4-CCR7+CD45RA+ naive T cells. The receptors stem from a human donor in good health. Some libraries in this study had Jurkat cell RNA spiked in.

V is TRBV14 and J is TRBJ1-6; D ambiguous. V lost 1 base and J 3 bases, leaving 10 bases between the germline ends. This CDR3 has 16 amino acids. Germline loops: CDR1 SGHDN, CDR2 FVKESK. CDR3 amino acids: CASSQAEGYYNSPLHF. The CDR3 DNA sequence: TGTGCCAGCAGCCAAGCGGAGGGTTACTATAATTCACCCCTCCACTTT.

This chain links TRBV20-1 with TRBJ2-7, with D perhaps matching TRBD2 (5 bases). Per germline, CDR1 DFQATT and CDR2 SNEGSKA (reference sequence). V was shortened by 0 bases and J by 3 bases, with 15 bases between the two germline ends. This CDR3 has 15 amino acids. The CDR3 sequence: CSARDGGYRGYEQYF. The CDR3 nucleotides are TGCAGTGCTAGAGATGGAGGTTATCGAGGCTACGAGCAGTACTTC.

On this clonotype: Just one base apart from a much larger clone, this may be a read error. The chain couples TRBV6-5 to TRBJ2-3, with D maybe TRBD2 (5 bases). The CDR3 has 16 amino acids. CDR1 is MNHEY, CDR2 SVGAGI, per germline. V shed 0 bases and J shed 3 bases, with 13 bases lying between them. The CDR3 DNA is TGTGCCAGCAGTTACTCGAACGGGGAAGGGACAGATACGCAGTATTTT. Translation: CASSYSNGEGTDTQYF.

At least ten counts were recorded for this clonotype. The V gene is TRBV5-5, the J gene TRBJ2-3, with D tentatively TRBD2 (6 bases). The V end lost 1 base, the J end lost 2 bases, and 14 bases lay between the germline ends. In germline, CDR1 is SGHKS, CDR2 YYEKEE (reference sequence). This CDR3 region has 16 residues. DNA for the CDR3: TGTGCCAGCAGCTTGTATGGGGGAGGAACCACAGATACGCAGTATTTT. This translates into CASSLYGGGTTDTQYF.

The genes are TRBV20-1 and TRBJ1-1; 9 positions agree with TRBD1. The CDR3 contains 16 residues. J gave up 0 bases and V 0 bases, and 5 bases lay outside the gene matches. Germline loops: CDR1 DFQATT, CDR2 SNEGSKA (reference sequence). The CDR3 nucleotides are TGCAGTGCTAGAGATTCAGGGACAGGGTTGAACACTGAAGCTTTCTTT. It codes for CSARDSGTGLNTEAFF.